One and the same sample provided the 7 T cell receptor beta chains below, sequenced in a study of T cells in Graves' hyperthyroidism and ophthalmopathy. Amplification of TCR beta CDR3 regions used RNA as the template. When the TCR CDR3 underwent first-round RT-PCR, the HTBI primer set was used. MiXCR, run by TCRdb on the multiplex PCR reads, gives a single entry per CDR3 protein. Of under 800,000 distinct CDR3 sequences in the sample, around 15% were seen once. The specimen was blood. The receptors derive from a woman between 18 and 29 years old with Graves' hyperthyroidism.

This clonotype was observed many times. The gene calls are TRBV6-6 and TRBJ1-1, with D possibly being TRBD1 (5 bases). V was trimmed by 2 bases and J by 0 bases, leaving 10 bases between them. CDR1 is MNHNY and CDR2 is SVGAGI in the germline V gene (reference sequence). The CDR3 is 15 residues long. The CDR3 DNA reads as TGTGCCAGCAGTTACGGGGGGAACATGAACACTGAAGCTTTCTTT. Protein: CASSYGGNMNTEAFF.

V and J are TRBV10-1 and TRBJ2-3; perhaps TRBD2 as D (5 bases). Germline assignment: CDR1 WNHNN and CDR2 SYGVQD (reference sequence). This CDR3 comprises 13 residues. Trimming removed 6 bases at V and 6 bases at J, with 13 bases between. CDR3: CASSRLRVDTQYF. The CDR3 DNA is TGCGCCAGCAGCAGACTGAGGGTGGATACGCAGTATTTT.

This clonotype was observed at least ten times. The chain has TRBV27 and TRBJ2-1, with D possibly TRBD1 on 5 matching bases. CDR1 is MNHEY and CDR2 is SMNVEV in the germline V gene (reference sequence). V gave up 7 bases and J gave up 7 bases, with 17 bases separating them. CDR3 length: 14 amino acids. As DNA, the CDR3 is TGTGCCAGCAAGAGGCAGGGAAAGGGGAATGAGCAGTTCTTC. Translation: CASKRQGKGNEQFF.

This clonotype was detected many times. The chain has TRBV28 and TRBJ2-3, with 9 bases aligning to TRBD2. This CDR3 spans 15 amino acids. V lost 4 bases, J lost 5 bases, and 7 bases stayed unmatched. Germline-derived CDR1 and CDR2 are MDHEN and SYDVKM. CDR3 sequence reads: CASSSDSGRRDTQYF. For the CDR3, the DNA is TGTGCCAGCAGTTCCGATAGCGGGAGAAGAGATACGCAGTATTTT.

This clonotype was seen at least ten times. This chain connects TRBV2 to TRBJ2-1; possible D gene TRBD2, 6 bases. V was trimmed by 2 bases and J by 2 bases, leaving 16 bases between them. The germline V gene encodes CDR1 SNHLY and CDR2 FYNNEI. The CDR3 is 17 amino acids. This CDR3 is CASSEPPSSVTYNEQFF. The CDR3 nucleotides are TGTGCCAGCAGTGAACCCCCATCTAGCGTCACCTACAATGAGCAGTTCTTC.

This clonotype has only a few counts. V and J are TRBV7-9 and TRBJ1-4; TRBD1 aligns across 9 bases. V was pared by 5 bases and J by 4 bases, with 5 bases of the junction left unmatched. The CDR3 contains 15 residues. CDR1 is SEHNR, CDR2 FQNEAQ, per germline (reference sequence). The CDR3 nucleotides are TGTGCCAGCAGCCTGGGACAGGGTATTAATGAAAAACTGTTTTTT. This sequence encodes CASSLGQGINEKLFF.

This chain uses TRBV7-3 with TRBJ2-1; 9 bases align to TRBD1. Trimming took 4 bases from V and 2 from J; bases not matched to a gene: 3. Germline assignment: CDR1 SGHTA and CDR2 FQGTGA. The CDR3 contains 15 residues. The CDR3 region is CASSYNRGPYNEQFF. CDR3 coding DNA: TGTGCCAGCAGCTACAACAGGGGGCCCTACAATGAGCAGTTCTTC.